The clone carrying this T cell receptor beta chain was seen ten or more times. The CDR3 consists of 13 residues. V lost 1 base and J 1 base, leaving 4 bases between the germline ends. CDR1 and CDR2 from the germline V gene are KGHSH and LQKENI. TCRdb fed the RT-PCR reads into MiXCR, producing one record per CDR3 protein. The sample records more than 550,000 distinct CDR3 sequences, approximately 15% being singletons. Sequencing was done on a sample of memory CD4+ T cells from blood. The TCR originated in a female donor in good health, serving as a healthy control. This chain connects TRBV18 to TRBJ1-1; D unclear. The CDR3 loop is CASSPLPNTEAFF. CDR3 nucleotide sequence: TGTGCCAGCTCACCACTGCCGAACACTGAAGCTTTCTTT.